This record covers a single T cell receptor (beta chain). What antigen it recognizes has not been identified. Base qualities are not at hand, and no much larger clone is one base apart. After removal of 5 bases from V and 4 bases from J, the junction retains 9 bases not matched to a gene. The germline V gene provides CDR1 SGHDT and CDR2 YYEEEE. From the cysteine through the phenylalanine, the CDR3 covers 14 amino acids. Only the CDR3 portion is preserved as DNA: 42 bases, with reading frame beginning at the first base. Sequencing was performed on an Illumina HiSeq 1500. TCRdb reran the public reads through fastp at Q25 and MiXCR, keeping productive beta chains. Rows with one shared CDR3 protein collapse into an entry with the most common genes and DNA. The sample table holds roughly 700,000 distinct CDR3 sequences, of which about 33% were seen once. Together, the top ten hold roughly 18% of the sample.

The data were obtained in a study of T cell repertoires in cytomegalovirus infection (dated by TCRdb to the late 2010s). Concerning the study at large: The peptide stimulations were aimed at well-studied HLA-B-restricted epitopes as well as recently identified HLA-C-restricted CMV epitopes, whose presentation resists viral immunomodulation. Because public TCR beta signatures pointed to carriage of CMV infection together with the matching HLA type, the HLA type of each donor mattered for the analysis.

Summary of the overall study and its limitations: The ex vivo response was dominated by HLA-C-restricted CMV-specific TCR beta clonotypes, and the single most frequent clonotype in two of eight donors was supplied by these HLA-C-restricted clonotypes. In both this cohort and an independent cohort of 352 donors, the cumulative frequency of public TCR beta family members distinguished carriers of CMV infection plus the relevant HLA type.

The treatment or condition label here, explained by the study, means: in vitro stimulation with specific CMV peptide epitopes to enrich CMV-specific T cells. This receptor was identified in a human donor in good health (CMV status not recorded). Some clones in this sample may be carry-over from other donors' samples. This chain is built from TRBV5-6 and TRBJ2-7; 7 bases in between match TRBD2. Sample: cultured PBMCs, taken from culture after CMV antigen stimulation. The nucleotides read TGTGCCAGCAGTACCGGACTAGTTAGGTACGAGCAGTACTTC. Translated, this is CASSTGLVRYEQYF.